These 8 T cell receptor beta chains came from one sample sequenced in a study of T cells in Graves' hyperthyroidism and ophthalmopathy. Using RNA transcripts as the source, TCR beta CDR3 regions were amplified. Carried out on the TCR CDR3, a first-round RT-PCR used the HTBI primer set. Each CDR3 protein gets one entry after TCRdb re-called the multiplex PCR reads with MiXCR. The sample includes around 520,000 distinct CDR3 sequences, 24% of them seen just once. What was sequenced was blood. These TCRs come from a woman in her thirties with Graves' ophthalmopathy.

The rearrangement joins TRBV13 to TRBJ1-1; D is ambiguous. The V end was cut by 4 bases, the J end by 8 bases, with 26 bases between. The CDR3 totals 17 residues. CDR1 is PRHDT, CDR2 FYEKMQ, per germline (reference sequence). The CDR3: CASSSIWTVGWETEAFF. The CDR3, as DNA: TGTGCCAGCAGCTCAATCTGGACGGTGGGGTGGGAGACAGAAGCTTTCTTT.

This clonotype was seen at least ten times. This chain connects TRBV10-2 to TRBJ1-5; the match to TRBD1 covers 9 bases. The ends lost 9 bases at V and 6 bases at J; junction bases unmatched: 6. Germline lookup yields CDR1 WSHSY and CDR2 SAAADI. The CDR3 totals 13 residues. The CDR3 sequence is CASKGQGAQPQHF. CDR3 DNA sequence: TGCGCCAGTAAGGGACAGGGCGCTCAGCCCCAGCATTTT.

This clonotype was seen at least ten times. This chain uses TRBV2 with TRBJ2-2; no firm D call. CDR1 and CDR2 (germline): SNHLY, FYNNEI. The CDR3 has 16 residues. V gave up 3 bases and J gave up 4 bases, with 15 bases separating them. The CDR3 is CASSELSHISTGELFF. CDR3 in DNA: TGTGCCAGCAGTGAGCTAAGTCACATTAGCACCGGGGAGCTGTTTTTT.

The chain recombines TRBV12-3 or TRBV12-4 with TRBJ2-2; 10 bases fit TRBD2. CDR3 length: 17 amino acids. The V gene end was trimmed by 4 bases and the J gene end by 1 base; junction bases not matched to a gene: 6. The CDR3 DNA reads TGTGCCAGCAGTTCTAACATAGCGGGGGGGAACACCGGGGAGCTGTTTTTT. This encodes CASSSNIAGGNTGELFF.

This clonotype was seen many times. The V call is TRBV6-1, the J call TRBJ1-2; 12 nucleotides line up with TRBD1. After removal of 6 bases from V and 8 bases from J, the junction contained 7 bases not matched to a gene. CDR1 is MNHNS and CDR2 is SASEGT in the germline V gene. This CDR3 spans 14 amino acids. The DNA for the CDR3 is TGTGCCAGCAGGCCGGGACAGGGGGCGTACGGCTACACCTTC. Encoded protein: CASRPGQGAYGYTF.

This clonotype appeared many times. The CDR3 bases are TGTGCCAGCAGCTTGGCAGGGGGAGACTATGGCTACACCTTC. This sequence encodes CASSLAGGDYGYTF. The chain joins TRBV7-2 to TRBJ1-2; 7 bases agree with TRBD1. Trimming cost V 3 bases and J 3 bases; bases outside gene matches: 4. CDR1 is SGHTA, CDR2 FQGNSA, per germline. This CDR3 is 14 amino acids long.

This clonotype was recorded many times. This chain joins TRBV2 and TRBJ2-7, with D possibly matching TRBD2 (5 bases). Trimming removed 2 bases at V and 3 bases at J, with 8 bases between. Per the germline V gene, CDR1 is SNHLY and CDR2 is FYNNEI. There are 13 residues in the CDR3. The CDR3 protein is CASSESGFYEQYF. The CDR3 DNA follows: TGTGCCAGCAGTGAATCGGGGTTCTACGAGCAGTACTTC. Together with reference TRBV2 and TRBJ2-7, the CDR3 gives the full variable domain: EPEVTQTPSHQVTQMGQEVILRCVPISNHLYFYWYRQILGQKVEFLVSFYNNEISEKSEIFDDQFSVERPDGSNFTLKIRSTKLEDSAMYFCASSESGFYEQYFGPGTRLTVT.

This CDR3 reads CASSYSPTGARGEQYF. The CDR3, as DNA: TGTGCCAGCAGTTACTCCCCGACAGGGGCTCGGGGCGAGCAGTACTTC. This chain joins TRBV2 and TRBJ2-7, with 8 bases fitting TRBD1. The germline V gene encodes CDR1 SNHLY and CDR2 FYNNEI. V trimming: 5 bases; J trimming: 6 bases; junction bases outside the gene matches: 15. This CDR3 has 16 residues.